The rows below give T cell receptor beta chains drawn from one sample of a study of blood T cells in healthy people across ages. MiXCR, run by TCRdb on the 5' RACE reads, gives a single entry per CDR3 protein. The repertoire has 800,000 or so distinct CDR3 sequences, roughly 46% of them found once; the top ten carry about a sixth. The sequencing sample was made of blood. The receptors here all came from an elderly man in good health. Both conserved end residues are part of each CDR3.

V	CDR3
TRBV20-1	CSARSGEQYF
TRBV9	CASSVTASGGYNEQYF
TRBV20-1	CSAREGGGGRGYTF
TRBV28	CASSLAANLQETQYF
TRBV12-3/TRBV12-4	CASSRPLAGLHNEQFF
TRBV7-2	CASSLGRWVREQFF
TRBV7-8	CASNLGAAGTDTQYF
TRBV25-1	CASSGTPVQETQYF
TRBV11-2	CASSLDEPGQFF
TRBV7-2	CASRRGAEETQYF
TRBV20-1	CSGAGTTNEQYF
TRBV18	CASLPMVADTYEQYF
TRBV6-2/TRBV6-3	CASSYDPGTRYNEQFF
TRBV20-1	CSVGQGVDGYTF
TRBV12-3/TRBV12-4	CASSSGTDEAFF
TRBV28	CASSTGTGQQPQHF
TRBV11-3	CASSLRRADTQYF
TRBV20-1	CSAATQGDTQYF
TRBV29-1	CSVGQGATSGEPFF
TRBV6-2/TRBV6-3	CASSYPATGNNEKLFF
TRBV2	CASRAGDRGNNQPQHF
TRBV7-2	CASSLGPAGLSTDTQYF
TRBV5-1	CASSGNRDHTEAFF
TRBV20-1	CSARSTGSYGYTF
TRBV20-1	CSARREGPDTQYF
TRBV20-1	CSAPNPGTSGSNEQFF
TRBV7-2	CASSLVGSTNEKLFF
TRBV14	CASSPRGSYDRGYTF
TRBV12-3/TRBV12-4	CASSRTGTVYQETQYF
TRBV7-8	CASSLDSGAVDEQFF
TRBV29-1	CSVDNGADTEAFF
TRBV12-3/TRBV12-4	CASSLVQGAGGYTF
TRBV12-3/TRBV12-4	CASSPSGSGRAEKLFF
TRBV12-3/TRBV12-4	CASTLSTSTMYF
TRBV15	CATSRVADYNERLFF
TRBV27	CASTSNGGRYTEAFF
TRBV7-9	CASTPGWGGTEAFF
TRBV5-5	CASSLNSGGAETQYF
TRBV7-3	CASSSTGANVLTF
TRBV7-2	CASSLVRVRGRETQYF
TRBV29-1	CSVGAQATYEQYF
TRBV12-3/TRBV12-4	CASSLDPGMLYEQYF
TRBV7-2	CASSLDRWNTEAFF
TRBV20-1	CSARLREGRETQYF
TRBV30	CAWSVNREADGYTF